This is a list of T cell receptor beta chains from one sample in a study of T cell changes during pregnancy in multiple sclerosis. Assay: immunoSEQ multiplex PCR; the TCRdb copy retains only in-frame clones and omits some. This sample has approximately 100,000 clones, with roughly nine tenths found just once. This sample comprised peripheral blood, obtained after pregnancy. The receptors derive from a female donor with multiple sclerosis, enrolled in a pregnancy study. Each CDR3 is given with its conserved first and last residue. Each record gives: clone size, V gene, D gene, J gene, CDR3 DNA, CDR3 protein. The D gene is left open where the match is weak. Clone size, where shown, is once, few, many, or a class for clones that have expanded.

>.|TRBV7-6|TRBD1|TRBJ1-1
TGTGCCAGCAGCGACCAGGGGGGTACTGAAGCTTTCTTT
CASSDQGGTEAFF
>.|TRBV27|TRBD2|TRBJ2-3
TGTGCCAGCAGTTTAGGGCTCCCTAGCGGGGACACAGATACGCAGTATTTT
CASSLGLPSGDTDTQYF
>.|TRBV4-1|TRBD1|TRBJ2-3
TGCGCCAGCAGCCAACACTGGACAGGGGATACAGATACGCAGTATTTT
CASSQHWTGDTDTQYF
>.|TRBV5-1|.|TRBJ1-3
TGCGCCAGCAGCTTGGCCCCGGGATTGGGTGGAAACACCATATATTTT
CASSLAPGLGGNTIYF
>.|TRBV5-1|TRBD1|TRBJ1-6
TGCGCCAGCAGTTTGTGGTTAGGGACAGGGGGCCCGAGGGACTCACCCCTCCACTTT
CASSLWLGTGGPRDSPLHF
>once|TRBV27|.|TRBJ1-5
TGTGCCAGCAGTTTTACCCAGGGGCAGCCCCAGCATTTT
CASSFTQGQPQHF
>.|TRBV5-1|TRBD1|TRBJ1-5
TGCGCCAGCAGCCCGGGACAGGGAGGACAGCCCCAGCATTTT
CASSPGQGGQPQHF
>.|TRBV29-1|TRBD2|TRBJ2-2
TGCAGCGTCAAAAACGGACTAGCGGGGGAGACCACCGGGGAGCTGTTTTTT
CSVKNGLAGETTGELFF
>.|TRBV5-1|.|TRBJ1-4
TGCGCCAGCAGCCCGATGGCGGAAATGAAAAAACTGTTTTTT
CASSPMAEMKKLFF
>.|TRBV7-6|.|TRBJ2-5
TGTGCCAGCAGCTTAGTGAGCCAGGGAGAGACCCAGTACTTC
CASSLVSQGETQYF
>.|TRBV6-1|.|TRBJ1-6
TGTGCCAGCAGTGAAACCCCAGATACCCCATATAATTCACCCCTCCACTTT
CASSETPDTPYNSPLHF
>.|TRBV5-1|TRBD1|TRBJ2-2
TGCGCCAGCAGCCTCCAGACAGGGGGCCGGACCGGGGAGCTGTTTTTT
CASSLQTGGRTGELFF
>.|TRBV9|.|TRBJ1-2
TGTGCCAGCAGCGTAGTTGTAGGAGGCGGCTACACCTTC
CASSVVVGGGYTF
>.|TRBV5-4|TRBD1|TRBJ1-2
TGTGCCAGCAGCTTGGAACAGGGGCATGGCTACACCTTC
CASSLEQGHGYTF
>.|TRBV7-3|.|TRBJ1-1
TGTGCCAGCAGCTTGACCCCGGGACATATAAACACTGAAGCTTTCTTT
CASSLTPGHINTEAFF
>.|TRBV7-9|.|TRBJ1-2
TGTGCCAGCAGCTTAGCGGAGGGATTTGGCTATGGCTACACCTTC
CASSLAEGFGYGYTF
>.|TRBV5-4|.|TRBJ1-5
TGTGCCAGCAGCAAATCGGGACACCCCAATCAGCCCCAGCATTTT
CASSKSGHPNQPQHF
>.|TRBV7-8|.|TRBJ1-5
TGTGCCAGCAGCTTAGTTACACACCCCGATCAGCCCCAGCATTTT
CASSLVTHPDQPQHF
>.|TRBV9|.|TRBJ2-5
TGTGCCAGCAGCGGATCAGGGGATAAGACCCAGTACTTC
CASSGSGDKTQYF
>once|TRBV28|.|TRBJ1-1
TGTGCCACCACGGGAGACAGGAACACTGAAGCTTTCTTT
CATTGDRNTEAFF
>.|TRBV4-1|TRBD2|TRBJ2-3
TGCGCCAGCAGAGCTGACGGGGGGGTACGGGATACGCAGTATTTT
CASRADGGVRDTQYF
>.|TRBV29-1|.|TRBJ1-5
TGCAGCGTTGGTGAAGGGGGGGAGGGAAGCAATCAGCCCCAGCATTTT
CSVGEGGEGSNQPQHF
>.|TRBV13|TRBD1|TRBJ2-5
TGTGCCAGCACCGGGACAGGGTCGAGGGAGACCCAGTACTTC
CASTGTGSRETQYF